These 30 T cell receptor beta chains were all obtained from the same sample, sequenced in a study of blood T cell repertoires in COVID-19. Libraries were prepared by immunoSEQ multiplex PCR; TCRdb keeps only in-frame clonotypes and omits some of them. The table lists roughly 250,000 clones, approximately 83% of them singletons. The sequenced material came from peripheral blood. Source of these receptors: a woman aged 80 or older with acute or convalescent COVID-19.

The V gene is TRBV27, the J gene TRBJ2-2, with 14 bases matching TRBD2. V lost 2 bases, J lost 7 bases, and 3 bases stayed unmatched. Germline V CDR1 and CDR2: MNHEY, SMNVEV (reference sequence). This CDR3 has 16 residues. The CDR3: CASSLGLAGGHGELFF. CDR3 nucleotides: TGTGCCAGCAGTTTAGGACTAGCGGGGGGACACGGGGAGCTGTTTTTT.

The CDR3 DNA is TGCGCCAGCAGCTTGGCCCCCGGTTCCTCTGGAAACACCATATATTTT. This gives the protein CASSLAPGSSGNTIYF. V and J are TRBV5-1 and TRBJ1-3; D remains unclear. This CDR3 has 16 amino acids. The V gene lost 0 bases and the J gene lost 0 bases, with 10 bases spanning the gap. Germline V gives CDR1 SGHRS, CDR2 YFSETQ.

The chain is built from TRBV2 and TRBJ1-5; TRBD1 is a possible D gene (5 bases). The CDR3 covers 15 residues. The germline CDR1 and CDR2 sequences are SNHLY and FYNNEI. Trimming shortened V by 4 bases and J by 3 bases, and 13 bases separated the two germline ends. CDR3 sequence reads: CASSGWGLSNQPQHF. Here the CDR3 DNA reads TGTGCCAGCAGTGGGTGGGGCCTCTCCAATCAGCCCCAGCATTTT.

The sample holds many counts of this clone. The chain joins TRBV28 to TRBJ1-1; the D is unclear. V gave up 5 bases and J gave up 5 bases, with 15 bases separating them. The CDR3 has 14 residues. CDR1 and CDR2 (germline): MDHEN, SYDVKM. CDR3: CASSPAGQGTEAFF. The CDR3 nucleotides are TGTGCCAGCAGTCCTGCGGGCCAAGGAACTGAAGCTTTCTTT.

The sample holds a few counts of this clone. This sequence joins TRBV4-1 and TRBJ2-1; 13 nucleotides agree with TRBD2. Germline CDR1 MGHRA, CDR2 YSYEKL. Trimming at V came to 4 bases and at J to 2 bases, leaving 5 bases not matched to a gene. The CDR3 contains 17 residues. Here the CDR3 DNA reads TGCGCCAGCAGCCGCGCGGGACTAGCGGGGACCTACAATGAGCAGTTCTTC. Its translation: CASSRAGLAGTYNEQFF.

The chain couples TRBV4-2 to TRBJ2-3, with 8 bases aligning to TRBD1. V trimming: 1 base; J trimming: 4 bases; junction bases outside the gene matches: 7. The CDR3 totals 16 residues. The germline V gene encodes CDR1 LGHNA and CDR2 YNFKEQ. The CDR3 is CASSQGGRGPPDTQYF. Here the CDR3 DNA reads TGTGCCAGCAGCCAAGGGGGCAGGGGGCCGCCAGATACGCAGTATTTT.

Comment on this clone: Other DNA sequences of this sample code for an identical CDR3. The chain is built from TRBV5-1 and TRBJ1-1; 9 bases match TRBD1. This CDR3 comprises 14 residues. CDR1 is SGHRS and CDR2 is YFSETQ in the germline V gene. The junction had 2 bases not matched to a gene; V was cut back by 0 bases and J by 5 bases. CDR3 region: CASSLDRGRTEAFF. In DNA, the CDR3 is TGCGCCAGCAGCTTGGACAGGGGGCGGACTGAAGCTTTCTTT.

The rearrangement uses TRBV4-1 and TRBJ1-5; the match to TRBD1 covers 11 bases. CDR1 MGHRA and CDR2 YSYEKL come from the germline V gene. This CDR3 spans 17 amino acids. With V trimmed by 1 base and J by 7 bases, 9 bases remained unmatched. The CDR3 loop is CASSQVVRTGGLQPQHF. In DNA form, the CDR3 reads TGCGCCAGCAGCCAAGTGGTACGGACAGGGGGCTTGCAGCCCCAGCATTTT.

The chain joins TRBV3-1 (or the pseudogene TRBV3-2) to TRBJ2-3; tentatively, D is TRBD2 (7 bases). Trimming pared 1 base from V and 1 base from J, leaving 12 bases between. CDR3 length equals 16 residues. Germline V gene sequence: CDR1 LGHDT, CDR2 YNNKEL (reference sequence). CDR3 DNA: TGTGCCAGCAGCCAAGGGAGGGGGGGCCGCACAGATACGCAGTATTTT. Protein product: CASSQGRGGRTDTQYF.

The V gene is TRBV6-6, the J gene TRBJ1-2; 10 bases agree with TRBD1. The CDR3 is 15 residues long. Per the germline V gene, CDR1 is MNHNY and CDR2 is SVGAGI (reference sequence). V shed 2 bases and J 3 bases; nucleotides not matched to a gene: 3. The CDR3 region is CASSYPGQGDYGYTF. DNA for the CDR3: TGTGCCAGCAGTTACCCCGGACAGGGGGACTATGGCTACACCTTC.

The chain combines TRBV29-1 with TRBJ1-1, with TRBD1 identical over 7 bases. CDR1 and CDR2 from the germline V gene are SQVTM and ANQGSEA. V shed 6 bases and J 4 bases; nucleotides not matched to a gene: 8. CDR3 length: 13 amino acids. The CDR3 DNA reads as TGCAGCGTCGCAAAAGGGGGCCCCACTGAAGCTTTCTTT. Translated, it gives CSVAKGGPTEAFF.

CDR3 region: CASSLVAGNEKLFF. Written as DNA, the CDR3 is TGTGCCAGCAGTTTGGTGGCAGGGAATGAAAAACTGTTTTTT. The chain uses TRBV28 and TRBJ1-4; tentative D call: TRBD1 (5 bases). The CDR3 is 14 residues long. Trimming removed 3 bases at V and 5 bases at J, with 10 bases between. CDR1 is MDHEN, CDR2 SYDVKM, per germline.

This rearrangement joins TRBV28 to TRBJ2-2; 13 bases align to TRBD2. The germline gives CDR1 MDHEN, CDR2 SYDVKM. This CDR3 comprises 16 residues. After removal of 3 bases from V and 6 bases from J, the junction contained 4 bases not matched to a gene. CDR3 DNA sequence: TGTGCCAGCAGTTTGGTTACTAGCGGGGGGGCCGGGGAGCTGTTTTTT. It encodes CASSLVTSGGAGELFF.

The J gene is TRBJ1-3, the V gene TRBV5-4; 9 nucleotides align to TRBD1. Germline CDR1 reads SGHNT; CDR2 reads YYREEE (reference sequence). The CDR3 loop spans 15 amino acids. Trimming at V came to 6 bases and at J to 2 bases, leaving 6 bases not matched to a gene. CDR3 protein: CASTQQGATGNTIYF. DNA for the CDR3: TGTGCCAGCACCCAACAGGGGGCTACTGGAAACACCATATATTTT.

This chain links TRBV9 with TRBJ2-2; TRBD2 matches 7 bases. J lost 6 bases, V lost 0 bases, and 2 bases had no gene match. CDR3 length equals 14 residues. Per germline, CDR1 SGDLS and CDR2 YYNGEE. Here the CDR3 reads CASSVVGGAGELFF. The CDR3 DNA reads TGTGCCAGCAGCGTAGTGGGAGGGGCCGGGGAGCTGTTTTTT.

The chain is built from TRBV5-1 and TRBJ1-2; possibly TRBD1 for D (5 bases). CDR3 length equals 14 residues. Trimming cost V 5 bases and J 2 bases, with 13 bases left between them. Germline CDR1 is SGHRS and CDR2 is YFSETQ. Written as DNA, the CDR3 is TGCGCCAGCAGGGAGGGGTTCTCAAACTATGGCTACACCTTC. Translation: CASREGFSNYGYTF. The variable domain in full, with the rest retrieved from reference TRBV5-1 and TRBJ1-2, is KAGVTQTPRYLIKTRGQQVTLSCSPISGHRSVSWYQQTPGQGLQFLFEYFSETQRNKGNFPGRFSGRQFSNSRSEMNVSTLELGDSALYLCASREGFSNYGYTFGSGTRLTVV.

The chain uses TRBV11-2 and TRBJ1-6; D uncertain. CDR1 is SGHAT, CDR2 FQNNGV, per germline. This CDR3 contains 15 residues. Trimming shortened V by 1 base and J by 10 bases, and 14 bases separated the two germline ends. The CDR3 nucleotides are TGTGCCAGCAGCTTAGCGGAAAGCTCTAGGTCACCCCTCCACTTT. Protein sequence: CASSLAESSRSPLHF.

This chain uses TRBV5-8 with TRBJ2-3, with 8 bases identical to TRBD2. The V segment lost 4 bases and the J segment 3 bases; nucleotides outside the gene matches: 10. In germline, CDR1 is SGHTS, CDR2 YDEGEE. This CDR3 spans 16 amino acids. This chain's CDR3 is CASSGSRGGLTDTQYF. The CDR3 DNA reads as TGTGCCAGCAGCGGCTCCCGGGGGGGCCTTACAGATACGCAGTATTTT.

The chain links TRBV28 to TRBJ1-4, with D uncertain. CDR1 is MDHEN and CDR2 is SYDVKM in the germline V gene. CDR3 length: 12 amino acids. V was trimmed by 5 bases and J by 7 bases, leaving 8 bases between them. CDR3 amino acids: CASSGAVEKLFF. In DNA, the CDR3 is TGTGCCAGCAGTGGCGCGGTTGAAAAACTGTTTTTT.

A single count supports this clone. V gene TRBV27 combines with J gene TRBJ1-6; a weak D match, TRBD1 (6 bases). V shed 6 bases and J shed 9 bases, with 18 bases lying between them. Germline CDR1 reads MNHEY; CDR2 reads SMNVEV (reference sequence). CDR3 size: 15 residues. The CDR3 DNA follows: TGTGCCAGCAGCCAATCACAGGGAGGGAGTTCACCCCTCCACTTT. Protein product: CASSQSQGGSSPLHF.

This chain uses TRBV3-1 (or the pseudogene TRBV3-2) with TRBJ2-3; TRBD1 agrees at 9 bases. This CDR3 is built from 14 residues. Germline lookup yields CDR1 LGHDT and CDR2 YNNKEL (reference sequence). V shed 4 bases, J shed 2 bases, and the junction held 1 base outside the gene matches. The DNA of the CDR3 is TGTGCCAGCAGCCGGACAGGGGCCACAGATACGCAGTATTTT. Encoded protein: CASSRTGATDTQYF.

This chain joins TRBV5-1 and TRBJ1-1; 9 positions match TRBD1. V shed 6 bases, J shed 4 bases, and the junction held 13 bases outside the gene matches. CDR3 length: 16 residues. Germline loops: CDR1 SGHRS, CDR2 YFSETQ. CDR3 region: CASTQQGALTPTEAFF. The CDR3 nucleotides are TGCGCCAGCACCCAACAGGGGGCGCTTACACCCACTGAAGCTTTCTTT.

V usage is TRBV3-1 (or the pseudogene TRBV3-2) and J usage is TRBJ2-7; 12 bases map to TRBD1. Germline loops: CDR1 LGHDT, CDR2 YNNKEL (reference sequence). The CDR3 consists of 16 residues. The V segment lost 5 bases and the J segment 1 base; nucleotides outside the gene matches: 6. This CDR3 reads CASSYGTGGGSYEQYF. DNA of the CDR3: TGTGCCAGCAGCTATGGGACAGGGGGCGGGTCCTACGAGCAGTACTTC.

A few counts support this clone. The chain employs TRBV5-1 and TRBJ2-5; the D gene is possibly TRBD2 (5 bases). The CDR3 totals 15 residues. V dropped 0 bases and J dropped 5 bases, with 14 bases sitting between them. The germline CDR1 and CDR2 sequences are SGHRS and YFSETQ. CDR3 in amino acids: CASSLAASPGETQYF. CDR3 sequence (DNA): TGCGCCAGCAGCTTGGCGGCTAGCCCCGGGGAGACCCAGTACTTC. The complete variable domain, with remaining parts taken from reference TRBV5-1 and TRBJ2-5, reads KAGVTQTPRYLIKTRGQQVTLSCSPISGHRSVSWYQQTPGQGLQFLFEYFSETQRNKGNFPGRFSGRQFSNSRSEMNVSTLELGDSALYLCASSLAASPGETQYFGPGTRLLVL.

The V gene is TRBV10-3, the J gene TRBJ2-2; weak D call: TRBD2 (6 bases). This CDR3 has 15 amino acids. V was trimmed by 7 bases and J by 5 bases, leaving 17 bases between them. Germline assignment: CDR1 ENHRY and CDR2 SYGVKD. DNA for the CDR3: TGTGCCATCACGGGAGACCGGGAGAGAACCGGGGAGCTGTTTTTT. It yields the protein CAITGDRERTGELFF.

This chain joins TRBV28 and TRBJ2-5, with 9 bases matching TRBD2. Germline V gene sequence: CDR1 MDHEN, CDR2 SYDVKM. The CDR3 has 15 amino acids. The trim removed 6 bases at V and 5 bases at J, leaving 10 bases unmatched. The CDR3 bases are TGTGCCAGCAGCCCTCGCGGGGGGGCGTGGGAGACCCAGTACTTC. It translates to CASSPRGGAWETQYF.

In its sample, this clone was seen once. V is TRBV7-3 and J is TRBJ2-3, with D possibly TRBD2 on 6 matching bases. This CDR3 spans 15 amino acids. V was cut by 3 bases and J by 8 bases, with 18 bases left in between. Germline CDR1 reads SGHTA; CDR2 reads FQGTGA. The CDR3 DNA is TGTGCCAGCAGCTTGGGGAGGACCTCTGGGGGTACGCAGTATTTT. Translation gives CASSLGRTSGGTQYF. Based on the CDR3 plus reference TRBV7-3 and TRBJ2-3, the full variable domain is GAGVSQTPSNKVTEKGKYVELRCDPISGHTALYWYRQSLGQGPEFLIYFQGTGAADDSGLPNDRFFAVRPEGSVSTLKIQRTERGDSAVYLCASSLGRTSGGTQYFGPGTRLTVL.

The V and J genes are TRBV5-1 and TRBJ1-1; perhaps TRBD1 as D (5 bases). Trimming removed 0 bases from V and 0 bases from J, with 12 bases in between. Per the germline V gene, CDR1 is SGHRS and CDR2 is YFSETQ. The CDR3 totals 16 residues. CDR3 nucleotides: TGCGCCAGCAGCTTGGGACAGCCTAAAATGAACACTGAAGCTTTCTTT. This gives the protein CASSLGQPKMNTEAFF.

This chain connects TRBV5-1 to TRBJ1-6, with 7 bases fitting TRBD1. The CDR3 sequence is 15 residues long. Germline values: CDR1 SGHRS, CDR2 YFSETQ. V gave up 4 bases and J gave up 7 bases; unmatched junction bases: 8. The CDR3 sequence is CASSPGQARNSPLHF. The CDR3 DNA reads as TGCGCCAGCAGCCCCGGACAGGCACGGAATTCACCCCTCCACTTT.

This clone occurred once. V and J are TRBV3-1 (or the pseudogene TRBV3-2) and TRBJ1-3, with TRBD1 matching 7 bases. Germline CDR1 reads LGHDT; CDR2 reads YNNKEL (reference sequence). The CDR3 contains 14 residues. With V trimmed by 4 bases and J by 8 bases, 8 bases remained unmatched. The CDR3 DNA sequence: TGTGCCAGCAGCCCGACAGGGATGTTTGACACCATATATTTT. Its translation: CASSPTGMFDTIYF.